These 18 T cell receptor beta chains were sequenced from one sample in a study of cytomegalovirus exposure and HLA in healthy donors. The PCR was carried out with 60 Vbeta primers and 13 Jbeta primers. Sequenced by immunoSEQ multiplex PCR; TCRdb stores in-frame clones only, minus some. The sample has some 190,000 clones; 82% are singletons. The sequencing sample was made of PBMCs. These receptors came from a man in his forties in good health and CMV-seronegative.

In its sample, this clone was seen a few times. The CDR3 is CASSLGAYGYTF. Written as DNA, the CDR3 is TGTGCCAGCAGTTTAGGGGCGTATGGCTACACCTTC. V gene TRBV28 combines with J gene TRBJ1-2; D is perhaps TRBD1 (5 bases). Trimming stripped 2 bases from V and 5 bases from J, with 6 bases between. In germline, CDR1 is MDHEN, CDR2 SYDVKM. This CDR3 is 12 amino acids long.

This clone was seen a few times. The rearrangement joins TRBV9 to TRBJ1-1; TRBD1 is a possible D gene (6 bases). The CDR3 extends over 14 amino acids. CDR1 is SGDLS and CDR2 is YYNGEE in the germline V gene. V was shortened by 0 bases and J by 1 base, with 7 bases between the two germline ends. CDR3 amino acids: CASSVGGQNTEAFF. The CDR3 DNA sequence: TGTGCCAGCAGCGTAGGGGGACAGAACACTGAAGCTTTCTTT.

The V call is TRBV7-3, the J call TRBJ2-3; 8 nucleotides line up with TRBD2. V was pared by 3 bases and J by 2 bases, with 4 bases of the junction left unmatched. This CDR3 region has 15 residues. CDR1 and CDR2 from the germline V gene are SGHTA and FQGTGA. The CDR3 sequence is CASSFAGGHTDTQYF. CDR3 sequence (DNA): TGTGCCAGCAGCTTTGCGGGGGGTCACACAGATACGCAGTATTTT.

The count of this clone is one. The chain carries TRBV4-3 and TRBJ1-4; a weak D match, TRBD1 (6 bases). The CDR3 spans 16 residues. The germline CDR1 and CDR2 sequences are LGHNA and YSLEER. V was pared by 1 base and J by 5 bases, with 14 bases between. The CDR3 DNA is TGCGCCAGCAGCCAAGGGGAGGGGGGCCGGAATGAAAAACTGTTTTTT. As protein: CASSQGEGGRNEKLFF.

The chain recombines TRBV7-9 with TRBJ1-1, with D unresolved. This CDR3 has 12 residues. V was pared by 5 bases and J by 4 bases, with 8 bases between. The germline V gene has CDR1 SEHNR and CDR2 FQNEAQ (reference sequence). CDR3 region: CASSHGGTEAFF. In DNA, the CDR3 is TGTGCCAGCAGCCACGGCGGCACTGAAGCTTTCTTT.

The genes are TRBV30 and TRBJ2-7; D might be TRBD1 (6 bases). The germline gives CDR1 GTSNPN, CDR2 SVGIG (reference sequence). There are 13 residues in the CDR3. Trimming took off 3 bases at V and 6 bases at J, with 15 bases between the two ends. CDR3 amino acids: CAWRSQGLGEQYF. CDR3 DNA: TGTGCCTGGAGATCACAGGGTTTAGGCGAGCAGTACTTC.

J is TRBJ2-2 and V is TRBV5-5; TRBD2 might be the D (5 bases). Trimming cost V 5 bases and J 4 bases, with 6 bases left between them. Germline V gene sequence: CDR1 SGHKS, CDR2 YYEKEE (reference sequence). This CDR3 region has 12 residues. The CDR3 nucleotides are TGTGCCAGCAGGGCGGGCACCGGGGAGCTGTTTTTT. As protein: CASRAGTGELFF.

The chain recombines TRBV2 with TRBJ2-2; 13 bases line up with TRBD2. Germline assignment: CDR1 SNHLY and CDR2 FYNNEI. This CDR3 is built from 16 residues. V lost 7 bases, J lost 4 bases, and 6 bases stayed unmatched. CDR3: CASTLLAGGVTGELFF. CDR3 bases: TGTGCCAGCACCTTACTAGCGGGAGGGGTCACCGGGGAGCTGTTTTTT.

The CDR3 DNA follows: TGTGCCAGCAGCCAAGATCGGCTAGCGGGACAATCCTACGAGCAGTACTTC. The encoded protein is CASSQDRLAGQSYEQYF. The V call is TRBV14, the J call TRBJ2-7; 9 bases agree with TRBD2. CDR3 length: 17 amino acids. Germline CDR1 and CDR2: SGHDN and FVKESK. J lost 1 base, V lost 0 bases, and 7 bases had no gene match.

This clone was seen only once. The gene calls are TRBV7-6 and TRBJ2-2; 10 positions match TRBD2. Germline V gives CDR1 SGHVS, CDR2 FNYEAQ. This CDR3 spans 16 amino acids. After removal of 4 bases from V and 4 bases from J, the junction contained 6 bases not matched to a gene. The CDR3 DNA follows: TGTGCCAGCAGCTCGCTAGCGGGGGACCTCACCGGGGAGCTGTTTTTT. It codes for CASSSLAGDLTGELFF.

The chain carries TRBV5-1 and TRBJ2-5, with D unclear. V was shortened by 0 bases and J by 1 base, with 7 bases between the two germline ends. CDR3 length: 14 amino acids. Germline assignment: CDR1 SGHRS and CDR2 YFSETQ. The CDR3 DNA sequence: TGCGCCAGCAGCTTGGGTACAGCCCAAGAGACCCAGTACTTC. Amino acids: CASSLGTAQETQYF. The whole variable domain, remainder taken from reference TRBV5-1 and TRBJ2-5, is KAGVTQTPRYLIKTRGQQVTLSCSPISGHRSVSWYQQTPGQGLQFLFEYFSETQRNKGNFPGRFSGRQFSNSRSEMNVSTLELGDSALYLCASSLGTAQETQYFGPGTRLLVL.

The chain uses TRBV30 and TRBJ1-1, with a tentative D call TRBD1 (6 bases). This CDR3 spans 13 amino acids. From germline, CDR1 is GTSNPN and CDR2 SVGIG (reference sequence). V was cut by 5 bases and J by 0 bases, with 10 bases left in between. The CDR3 spells CAWADSLNTEAFF. As DNA, the CDR3 is TGTGCCTGGGCGGACAGTCTGAACACTGAAGCTTTCTTT.

The genes are TRBV6-5 and TRBJ1-5, with D tentatively TRBD1 (6 bases). Germline CDR1 and CDR2: MNHEY and SVGAGI. The CDR3 runs 15 residues. Trimming removed 0 bases from V and 0 bases from J, with 6 bases in between. This chain's CDR3 is CASSYSGASNQPQHF. In nucleotides, the CDR3 is TGTGCCAGCAGTTACTCGGGGGCTAGCAATCAGCCCCAGCATTTT.

The chain joins TRBV10-3 to TRBJ1-1; 8 positions agree with TRBD1. Germline V gene sequence: CDR1 ENHRY, CDR2 SYGVKD. Germline trimming cut 6 bases from V and 2 bases from J; bases unmatched to any gene: 8. The CDR3 spans 15 residues. In DNA, the CDR3 is TGTGCCATCAGCGTAGGAGACAGGGGTAACACTGAAGCTTTCTTT. Amino acids: CAISVGDRGNTEAFF.

This clone was found many times. CDR3: CASSQAGGPVYEQYF. The CDR3 coding sequence is TGTGCCAGCAGCCAAGCGGGGGGGCCAGTCTACGAGCAGTACTTC. The genes are TRBV4-2 and TRBJ2-7, with 8 nucleotides matching TRBD2. The ends lost 1 base at V and 3 bases at J; junction bases unmatched: 5. Germline CDR1 LGHNA, CDR2 YNFKEQ. The CDR3 is 15 residues long.

The V gene is TRBV19, the J gene TRBJ1-4, with D perhaps matching TRBD1 (5 bases). This CDR3 has 15 residues. The germline V gene encodes CDR1 LNHDA and CDR2 SQIVND (reference sequence). V was clipped by 5 bases and J by 6 bases, with 16 bases between them. The CDR3 reads CASSRVPAGDEKLFF. The CDR3 region has the DNA TGTGCCAGTAGTCGAGTCCCGGCGGGGGATGAAAAACTGTTTTTT.

Here the CDR3 reads CASRANTDTQYF. The CDR3 DNA follows: TGCGCCAGCAGAGCCAACACAGATACGCAGTATTTT. The J gene is TRBJ2-3, the V gene TRBV5-1, with D unresolved. Germline CDR1 and CDR2: SGHRS and YFSETQ. This CDR3 is 12 amino acids long. The V end lost 5 bases, the J end lost 2 bases, and 6 bases lay between the germline ends.

The chain joins TRBV11-2 to TRBJ2-7; D ambiguous. The CDR3 consists of 12 residues. With 3 bases removed from V and 3 bases from J, the gap between germline ends came to 6 bases. Germline V gene lookup returns CDR1 SGHAT and CDR2 FQNNGV. CDR3 sequence reads: CASSFPYYEQYF. As DNA, the CDR3 is TGTGCCAGCAGCTTTCCGTACTACGAGCAGTACTTC.